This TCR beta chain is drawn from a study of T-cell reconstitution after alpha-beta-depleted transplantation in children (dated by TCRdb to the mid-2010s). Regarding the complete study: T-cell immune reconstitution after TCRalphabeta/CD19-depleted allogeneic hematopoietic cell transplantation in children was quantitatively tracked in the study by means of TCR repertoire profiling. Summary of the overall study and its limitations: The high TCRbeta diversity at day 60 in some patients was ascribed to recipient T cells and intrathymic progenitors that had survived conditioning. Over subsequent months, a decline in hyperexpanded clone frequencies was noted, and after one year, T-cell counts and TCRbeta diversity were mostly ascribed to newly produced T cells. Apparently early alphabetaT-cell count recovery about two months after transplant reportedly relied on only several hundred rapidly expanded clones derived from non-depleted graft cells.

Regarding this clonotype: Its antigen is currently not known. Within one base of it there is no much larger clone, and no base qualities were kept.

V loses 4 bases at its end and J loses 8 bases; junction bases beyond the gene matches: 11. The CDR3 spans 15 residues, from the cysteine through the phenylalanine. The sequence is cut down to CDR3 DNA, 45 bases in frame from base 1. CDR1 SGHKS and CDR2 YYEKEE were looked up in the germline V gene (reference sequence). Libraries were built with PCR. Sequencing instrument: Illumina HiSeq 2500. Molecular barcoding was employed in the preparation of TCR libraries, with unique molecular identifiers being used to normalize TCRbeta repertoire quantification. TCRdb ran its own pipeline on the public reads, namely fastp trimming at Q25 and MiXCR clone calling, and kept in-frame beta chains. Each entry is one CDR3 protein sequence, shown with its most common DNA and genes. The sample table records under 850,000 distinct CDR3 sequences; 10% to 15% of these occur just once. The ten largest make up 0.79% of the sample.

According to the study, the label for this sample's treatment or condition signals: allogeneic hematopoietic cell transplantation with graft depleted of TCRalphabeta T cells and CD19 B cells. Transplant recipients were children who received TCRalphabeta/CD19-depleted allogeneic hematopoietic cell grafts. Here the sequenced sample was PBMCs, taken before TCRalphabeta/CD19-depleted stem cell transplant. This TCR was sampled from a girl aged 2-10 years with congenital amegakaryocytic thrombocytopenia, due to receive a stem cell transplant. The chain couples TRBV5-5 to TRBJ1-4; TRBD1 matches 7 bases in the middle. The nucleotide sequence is TGTGCCAGCAGCCCGACCGCGACAGGGAACGAAAAACTGTTTTTT. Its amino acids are CASSPTATGNEKLFF. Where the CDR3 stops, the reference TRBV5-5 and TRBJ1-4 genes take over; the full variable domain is DAGVTQSPTHLIKTRGQQVTLRCSPISGHKSVSWYQQVLGQGPQFIFQYYEKEERGRGNFPDRFSARQFPNYSSELNVNALLLGDSALYLCASSPTATGNEKLFFGSGTQLSVL.